The clone carrying this TCR beta chain was seen at least ten times. The antigen remains unidentified. The sample belongs to a study of early T cells in non-severe SARS-CoV-2 infection. Overall study: The study sequenced bulk RNA from unsorted whole blood, with chains unpaired. Study-level points and caveats: Using VDJdb, the matching emphasized anti-spike CD8 responses while missing private and CD4 specificities.

cDNA molecules, individually, were tagged with unique molecular identifiers. TCRdb ran MiXCR on the 5' RACE reads and lists one entry per CDR3 protein. The top ten clones hold 2.9% of a sample with about 59,000 distinct CDR3 sequences, around 13% of them seen once. This CDR3 is built from 11 residues. Looked up from germline, CDR1 is SGHVS and CDR2 is FQNEAQ. Trimming shortened V by 5 bases and J by 8 bases, and 7 bases separated the two germline ends. The clonotype originates from an adult who was a healthcare worker with PCR-confirmed SARS-CoV-2 infection or an uninfected control (not recorded which). The V and J genes are TRBV7-8 and TRBJ2-1, with D unresolved. The sample consisted of whole blood. DNA of the CDR3: TGTGCCAGCAGCCCCCGGCATGAGCAGTTCTTC. Protein: CASSPRHEQFF.